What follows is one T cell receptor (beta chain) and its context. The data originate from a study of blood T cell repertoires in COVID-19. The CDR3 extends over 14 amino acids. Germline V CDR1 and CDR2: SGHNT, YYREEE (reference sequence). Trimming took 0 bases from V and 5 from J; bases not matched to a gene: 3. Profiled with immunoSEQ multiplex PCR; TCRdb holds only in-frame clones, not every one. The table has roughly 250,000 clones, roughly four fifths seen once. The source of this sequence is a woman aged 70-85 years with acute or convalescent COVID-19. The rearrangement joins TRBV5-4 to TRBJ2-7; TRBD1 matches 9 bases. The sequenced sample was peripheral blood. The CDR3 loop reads CASSLDRGLNEQYF. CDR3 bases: TGTGCCAGCAGCTTGGACAGGGGGCTCAACGAGCAGTACTTC.